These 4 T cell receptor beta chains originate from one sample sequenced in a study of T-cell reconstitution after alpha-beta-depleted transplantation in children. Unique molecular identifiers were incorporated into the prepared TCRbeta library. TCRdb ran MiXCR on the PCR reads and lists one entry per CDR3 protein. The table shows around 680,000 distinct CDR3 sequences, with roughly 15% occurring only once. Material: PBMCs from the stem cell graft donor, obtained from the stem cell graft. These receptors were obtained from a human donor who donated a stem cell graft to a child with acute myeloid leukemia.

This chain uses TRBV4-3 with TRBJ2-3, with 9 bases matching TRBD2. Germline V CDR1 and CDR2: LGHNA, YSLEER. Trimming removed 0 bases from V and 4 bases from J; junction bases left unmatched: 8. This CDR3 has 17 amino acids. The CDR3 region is CASSQDEGLASPDTQYF. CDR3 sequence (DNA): TGCGCCAGCAGCCAAGATGAGGGACTAGCATCCCCAGATACGCAGTATTTT.

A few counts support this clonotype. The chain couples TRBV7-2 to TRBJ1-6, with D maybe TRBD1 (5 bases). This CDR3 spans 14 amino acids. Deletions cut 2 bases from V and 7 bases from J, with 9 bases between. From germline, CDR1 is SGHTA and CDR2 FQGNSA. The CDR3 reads CASSLNRLNSPLHF. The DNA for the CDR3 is TGTGCCAGCAGCTTAAACAGGCTAAATTCACCCCTCCACTTT.

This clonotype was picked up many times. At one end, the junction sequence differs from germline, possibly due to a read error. The CDR3 nucleotides are TGCAGTGCAAGAGGGGTAGCGGGGGGCCACTACAATGAGCAGTTCTTC. This gives the protein CSARGVAGGHYNEQFF. The V call is TRBV20-1, the J call TRBJ2-1; TRBD2 aligns across 10 bases. Germline V gives CDR1 DFQATT, CDR2 SNEGSKA (reference sequence). The CDR3 sequence is 16 residues long.

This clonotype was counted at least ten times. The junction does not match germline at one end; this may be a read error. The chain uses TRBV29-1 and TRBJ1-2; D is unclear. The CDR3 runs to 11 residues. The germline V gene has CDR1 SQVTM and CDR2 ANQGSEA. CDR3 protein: CSVDPISGHPF. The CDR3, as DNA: TGCAGCGTTGACCCAATTTCGGGTCACCCCTTC.